This T cell receptor (beta chain) was identified during a study of identical twins. The table lists this clonotype with many counts. Its antigen is not identified. In TCRdb, the 5' RACE reads were re-called with MiXCR into one record per CDR3 protein. The sample carries 300,000 or so distinct CDR3 sequences, less than 9.5% recorded once. General study points: Memory repertoires lacked the insertion deficit that abundant cord blood beta clonotypes showed. Weaker excess twin sharing was seen among beta out-of-frame sequences.

The CDR3 runs to 14 residues. Germline CDR1 reads MGHRA; CDR2 reads YSYEKL. Trimming shortened V by 0 bases and J by 7 bases, and 13 bases separated the two germline ends. These data also featured in a second study, about yellow fever vaccine responses in identical twins.

Sequenced: CD8+ T cells sorted from blood. This clonotype originated in a woman aged 18-30 years in good health. V and J are TRBV4-1 and TRBJ2-7; TRBD2 might be the D (6 bases). The CDR3 loop reads CASSQEYGGWEQYF. The CDR3 bases are TGCGCCAGCAGCCAAGAATACGGGGGTTGGGAGCAGTACTTC.